The 19 T cell receptor beta chains listed next were all sequenced from one sample in a study of T cells in localized non-small cell lung cancer. Sequenced by immunoSEQ multiplex PCR; TCRdb stores in-frame clones only, minus some. Of about 9,200 clones listed, roughly nine tenths were seen once; the top ten hold roughly 2.3%. Sequenced material: peripheral blood, taken before any cancer treatment. These receptors were taken from an older female donor with stage II squamous cell lung carcinoma.

V usage is TRBV30 and J usage is TRBJ1-5; TRBD1 matches 7 bases. Per the germline V gene, CDR1 is GTSNPN and CDR2 is SVGIG (reference sequence). This CDR3 is 14 amino acids long. V shed 3 bases and J 2 bases; nucleotides not matched to a gene: 4. Written as DNA, the CDR3 is TGTGCCTGGAGCCAAGGACAGGGCAATCAGCCCCAGCATTTT. It codes for CAWSQGQGNQPQHF. The entire variable domain, with the rest obtained from reference TRBV30 and TRBJ1-5, is as follows: SQTIHQWPATLVQPVGSPLSLECTVEGTSNPNLYWYRQAAGRGLQLLFYSVGIGQISSEVPQNLSASRPQDRQFILSSKKLLLSDSGFYLCAWSQGQGNQPQHFGDGTRLSIL.

CDR3 sequence: CASSVMTNTGELFF. CDR3 sequence (DNA): TGCGCCAGCAGCGTAATGACGAACACCGGGGAGCTGTTTTTT. V usage is TRBV5-1 and J usage is TRBJ2-2; D not certain. Germline values: CDR1 SGHRS, CDR2 YFSETQ. CDR3 length: 14 residues. Trimming removed 4 bases from V and 0 bases from J, with 7 bases in between.

This chain links TRBV7-9 with TRBJ2-1; D is possibly TRBD1 (7 bases). Trimming cost V 5 bases and J 2 bases, with 13 bases left between them. The CDR3 extends over 15 amino acids. Germline CDR1 SEHNR, CDR2 FQNEAQ (reference sequence). The CDR3 here is CASSQGGGAYNEQFF. Written as DNA, the CDR3 is TGTGCCAGCAGCCAGGGGGGCGGGGCCTACAATGAGCAGTTCTTC.

The genes are TRBV10-3 and TRBJ2-1, with D maybe TRBD2 (5 bases). The V end lost 6 bases, the J end lost 2 bases, and 8 bases lay between the germline ends. The germline gives CDR1 ENHRY, CDR2 SYGVKD. The CDR3 covers 13 residues. CDR3 sequence (DNA): TGTGCCATCAGCTCCGGGACCTACAATGAGCAGTTCTTC. As protein: CAISSGTYNEQFF.

The V and J genes are TRBV9 and TRBJ2-2; either TRBD1 or TRBD2 may fit D (6 bases each). V lost 0 bases, J lost 5 bases, and 11 bases lay in between. Per the germline V gene, CDR1 is SGDLS and CDR2 is YYNGEE. The CDR3 spans 15 residues. The CDR3: CASSVGGAPTGELFF. The DNA of the CDR3 is TGTGCCAGCAGCGTAGGGGGGGCCCCGACCGGGGAGCTGTTTTTT. Supplemented by reference TRBV9 and TRBJ2-2, the full variable domain reads DSGVTQTPKHLITATGQRVTLRCSPRSGDLSVYWYQQSLDQGLQFLIQYYNGEERAKGNILERFSAQQFPDLHSELNLSSLELGDSALYFCASSVGGAPTGELFFGEGSRLTVL.

The gene calls are TRBV5-1 and TRBJ1-1, with TRBD1 matching 8 bases. This CDR3 contains 13 residues. The germline CDR1 and CDR2 sequences are SGHRS and YFSETQ. The ends lost 5 bases at V and 3 bases at J; junction bases unmatched: 3. The CDR3 DNA reads as TGCGCCAGCAGTCAGACAGGGGACACTGAAGCTTTCTTT. This codes for CASSQTGDTEAFF.

The chain couples TRBV6-5 to TRBJ2-2; possible D gene TRBD1, 6 bases. V was cut by 4 bases and J by 5 bases, with 17 bases left in between. The CDR3 sequence is 16 residues long. The germline V gene has CDR1 MNHEY and CDR2 SVGAGI. CDR3: CASSSQGGVGTGELFF. The CDR3 nucleotides read TGTGCCAGCAGTTCACAGGGCGGAGTCGGGACCGGGGAGCTGTTTTTT.

The chain recombines TRBV6-5 with TRBJ1-2; TRBD1 matches at 10 bases. Germline trimming cut 2 bases from V and 4 bases from J; bases unmatched to any gene: 4. Per the germline V gene, CDR1 is MNHEY and CDR2 is SVGAGI. The CDR3 loop spans 15 amino acids. The CDR3 reads CASSYATGGTYGYTF. The CDR3 DNA follows: TGTGCCAGCAGTTACGCGACAGGGGGCACCTATGGCTACACCTTC.

The chain couples TRBV15 to TRBJ2-1, with D perhaps TRBD1 (5 bases). Trimming shortened V by 3 bases and J by 5 bases, and 8 bases separated the two germline ends. The CDR3 runs to 13 residues. CDR1 LNHNV and CDR2 YYDKDF come from the germline V gene (reference sequence). The CDR3 region is CATSSHRNNEQFF. DNA for the CDR3: TGTGCCACCAGCAGTCACAGGAACAATGAGCAGTTCTTC.

This clone was found a few times. The chain employs TRBV30 and TRBJ1-2, with 8 bases matching TRBD1. The length of the CDR3 is 13 residues. Unmatched junction bases numbered 3, after V lost 1 base and J lost 5 bases. Germline V gene sequence: CDR1 GTSNPN, CDR2 SVGIG (reference sequence). The CDR3 DNA is TGTGCCTGGAGTGGTACAGGGGGATATGGCTACACCTTC. Its translation is CAWSGTGGYGYTF. Full variable domain (rest looked up from reference TRBV30 and TRBJ1-2): SQTIHQWPATLVQPVGSPLSLECTVEGTSNPNLYWYRQAAGRGLQLLFYSVGIGQISSEVPQNLSASRPQDRQFILSSKKLLLSDSGFYLCAWSGTGGYGYTFGSGTRLTVV.

The V call is TRBV6-6, the J call TRBJ2-3; D is unresolved. CDR1 is MNHNY and CDR2 is SVGAGI in the germline V gene (reference sequence). Deletions cut 7 bases from V and 0 bases from J, with 8 bases between. This CDR3 region has 13 residues. For the CDR3, the DNA is TGTGCCAGCACCCCCGTCAGCACAGATACGCAGTATTTT. Translated, it gives CASTPVSTDTQYF.

The rearrangement uses TRBV5-4 and TRBJ1-1, with D possibly being TRBD1 (6 bases). Germline assignment: CDR1 SGHNT and CDR2 YYREEE (reference sequence). V was trimmed by 2 bases and J by 2 bases, leaving 7 bases between them. The length of the CDR3 is 13 residues. The CDR3 reads CASSLGGNTEAFF. CDR3 in DNA: TGTGCCAGCAGCTTAGGGGGTAACACTGAAGCTTTCTTT.

The chain carries TRBV7-8 and TRBJ2-6; D unclear. The CDR3 has 13 residues. Germline assignment: CDR1 SGHVS and CDR2 FQNEAQ. With 8 bases removed from V and 6 bases from J, the gap between germline ends came to 11 bases. CDR3 in amino acids: CASVLVAANVLTF. The CDR3 DNA reads as TGTGCCAGCGTCCTAGTTGCGGCCAACGTCCTGACTTTC.

This chain links TRBV30 with TRBJ2-4; the D gene is possibly TRBD2 (6 bases). With 1 base removed from V and 9 bases from J, the gap between germline ends came to 25 bases. This CDR3 contains 17 residues. Germline values: CDR1 GTSNPN, CDR2 SVGIG (reference sequence). CDR3 nucleotide sequence: TGTGCCTGGAGTGGGTTAGAGGCGGGGTCAGGTCGTGGCATTCAGTACTTC. Translated: CAWSGLEAGSGRGIQYF. Full variable domain (missing parts from reference TRBV30 and TRBJ2-4): SQTIHQWPATLVQPVGSPLSLECTVEGTSNPNLYWYRQAAGRGLQLLFYSVGIGQISSEVPQNLSASRPQDRQFILSSKKLLLSDSGFYLCAWSGLEAGSGRGIQYFGAGTRLSVL.

The chain carries TRBV7-8 and TRBJ1-1; D is unresolved. This CDR3 has 13 residues. Trimming left V 2 bases short and J 1 base short, with 5 bases between. Germline V gene sequence: CDR1 SGHVS, CDR2 FQNEAQ. DNA for the CDR3: TGTGCCAGCAGCTTAATTCGGAACACTGAAGCTTTCTTT. It codes for CASSLIRNTEAFF.

This clone was recorded a few times. The genes are TRBV28 and TRBJ1-6; D is uncertain. Germline CDR1 and CDR2: MDHEN and SYDVKM. V lost 7 bases and J 5 bases, leaving 9 bases between the germline ends. The CDR3 totals 13 residues. The chain's CDR3 is CASIGGNNSPLHF. In DNA, the CDR3 is TGTGCCAGCATCGGAGGGAATAATTCACCCCTCCACTTT.

This chain connects TRBV6-1 to TRBJ2-7; 8 bases fit TRBD2. Germline trimming cut 7 bases from V and 6 bases from J; bases unmatched to any gene: 11. Germline V gives CDR1 MNHNS, CDR2 SASEGT. The CDR3 totals 14 residues. The CDR3 DNA is TGTGCCAGCAAGGTCGGGACTAGTAAGGTCGAGCAGTACGTC. Its translation is CASKVGTSKVEQYV.

This sequence joins TRBV19 and TRBJ1-1, with 7 bases fitting TRBD1. There are 12 residues in the CDR3. CDR1 and CDR2 from the germline V gene are LNHDA and SQIVND (reference sequence). V lost 5 bases and J lost 3; bases outside the gene matches: 0. CDR3 amino acids: CASSGTDTEAFF. Written as DNA, the CDR3 is TGTGCCAGTAGTGGGACAGACACTGAAGCTTTCTTT. Complete variable domain (other parts from reference TRBV19 and TRBJ1-1): DGGITQSPKYLFRKEGQNVTLSCEQNLNHDAMYWYRQDPGQGLRLIYYSQIVNDFQKGDIAEGYSVSREKKESFPLTVTSAQKNPTAFYLCASSGTDTEAFFGQGTRLTVV.

This chain links TRBV7-9 with TRBJ2-5; D gene uncertain. CDR1 and CDR2 (germline): SEHNR, FQNEAQ (reference sequence). This CDR3 comprises 11 residues. Trimming pared 1 base from V and 6 bases from J, leaving 3 bases between. The CDR3 spells CASSLVQTQYF. CDR3 in DNA: TGTGCCAGCAGCTTAGTGCAGACCCAGTACTTC.